A selection of T cell receptor beta chains follows, all from one sample in a study of T cell repertoires in cytomegalovirus infection. TCRdb redid the calling of the reads with MiXCR, one entry per CDR3 protein. There are roughly 720,000 distinct CDR3 sequences in the sample; 35% to 40% occur only once, and 2.5% to 3.5% lies in the top ten. Sample: PBMCs. The receptors were sampled from a human donor in good health (CMV status not recorded). Some clones in this sample may be carry-over from other donors' samples. CDR3s include the opening cysteine and the closing phenylalanine or tryptophan. A D gene is named only where the DNA matches it firmly. Only part of the rows carry a size: once, few, many, or a class if the clone is expanded.

CASSLAGEGADTQYF,TGCGCCAGCAGCCTGGCAGGGGAGGGAGCAGATACGCAGTATTTT,TRBJ2-3,TRBV4-1,few,.
CASSPRRGTRSEEAFF,TGTGCCAGCAGCCCCCGCAGGGGGACGCGATCCGAAGAAGCTTTCTTT,TRBJ1-1,TRBV7-2,many,TRBD1
CASSTLGGQSSYEQYF,TGTGCCAGTAGTACCCTAGGGGGGCAGAGCTCCTACGAGCAGTACTTC,TRBJ2-7,TRBV19,many,.
CASSLEQGAINEQFF,TGCGCCAGCAGCTTGGAGCAGGGAGCAATCAATGAGCAGTTCTTC,TRBJ2-1,TRBV5-1,.,.
CASSLEAKMGEQYF,TGTGCCAGCAGCTTAGAAGCCAAAATGGGGGAGCAGTACTTC,TRBJ2-7,TRBV7-8,.,.
CAINANGESGELFF,TGTGCCATCAACGCCAACGGGGAAAGCGGGGAGCTGTTTTTT,TRBJ2-2,TRBV10-3,few,.
CASSVVAGGLGEQYF,TGTGCCAGCAGCGTCGTCGCGGGAGGACTCGGCGAGCAGTACTTC,TRBJ2-7,TRBV7-3,.,TRBD2
CASSLSSRTGELFF,TGTGCCAGCAGCTTATCTAGCCGCACCGGGGAGCTGTTTTTT,TRBJ2-2,TRBV7-9,.,.
CASSLAPGLGTDTQYF,TGTGCCAGCAGCTTAGCGCCGGGGCTCGGCACAGATACGCAGTATTTT,TRBJ2-3,TRBV7-2,many,.
CASSSPSGRDYEQYF,TGTGCCAGCAGCTCGCCGAGTGGCAGGGACTACGAGCAGTACTTC,TRBJ2-7,TRBV7-9,.,.
CATSDTGLAGFF,TGTGCCACCAGTGATACGGGACTAGCGGGGTTCTTC,TRBJ2-1,TRBV24-1,.,TRBD2
CASSRTQGGNQPQHF,TGCGCCAGCAGCCGGACACAGGGGGGCAATCAGCCCCAGCATTTT,TRBJ1-5,TRBV4-1,few,TRBD1
CASSLWTAGELFF,TGTGCCAGCAGTTTATGGACAGCCGGGGAGCTGTTTTTT,TRBJ2-2,TRBV28,few,.
CAWSGGYEQYF,TGTGCCTGGAGTGGGGGCTACGAGCAGTACTTC,TRBJ2-7,TRBV30,.,.
CSARDGRDRGSEQFF,TGCAGTGCTAGAGATGGGCGGGACAGGGGAAGTGAGCAGTTCTTC,TRBJ2-1,TRBV20-1,.,TRBD1
CASSLWEAGDGEQFF,TGCGCCAGCAGCTTGTGGGAGGCAGGGGACGGTGAGCAGTTCTTC,TRBJ2-1,TRBV5-1,.,.
CATERGVNTEAFF,TGTGCCACCGAAAGGGGGGTGAACACTGAAGCTTTCTTT,TRBJ1-1,TRBV28,few,.
CATSRMRGSGANVLTF,TGTGCCACCAGCAGAATGCGGGGATCTGGGGCCAACGTCCTGACTTTC,TRBJ2-6,TRBV15,few,.
CASSPRVKVGNEQFF,TGTGCCAGTAGTCCTAGGGTTAAAGTTGGCAATGAGCAGTTCTTC,TRBJ2-1,TRBV19,few,.
CASSPVPPGRSGSPLHF,TGTGCCAGCAGCCCCGTCCCCCCGGGACGGAGTGGTTCACCCCTCCACTTT,TRBJ1-6,TRBV7-2,many,.
CASSPDRAGTGELFF,TGTGCCAGCAGCCCCGACAGGGCTGGCACCGGGGAGCTGTTTTTT,TRBJ2-2,TRBV7-2,many,TRBD1
CASSREAAYNEQFF,TGTGCCAGCAGCAGAGAAGCGGCATACAATGAGCAGTTCTTC,TRBJ2-1,TRBV7-2,many,.